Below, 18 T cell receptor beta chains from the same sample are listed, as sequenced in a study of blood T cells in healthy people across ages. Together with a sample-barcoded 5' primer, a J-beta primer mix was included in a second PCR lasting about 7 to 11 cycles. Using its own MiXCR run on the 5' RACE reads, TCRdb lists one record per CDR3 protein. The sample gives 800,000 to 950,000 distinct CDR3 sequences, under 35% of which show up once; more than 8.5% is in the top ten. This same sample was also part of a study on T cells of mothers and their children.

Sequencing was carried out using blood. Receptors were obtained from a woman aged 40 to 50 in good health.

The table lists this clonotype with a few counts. The CDR3 bases are TGTGCCAGCAGTTACCCCGATCGGAGGGGGGACACTGAAGCTTTCTTT. This translates into CASSYPDRRGDTEAFF. The rearrangement uses TRBV6-6 and TRBJ1-1; D possibly corresponds to TRBD1 (6 bases). Deletions cut 2 bases from V and 3 bases from J, with 16 bases between. Germline lookup yields CDR1 MNHNY and CDR2 SVGAGI (reference sequence). The CDR3 runs 16 residues.

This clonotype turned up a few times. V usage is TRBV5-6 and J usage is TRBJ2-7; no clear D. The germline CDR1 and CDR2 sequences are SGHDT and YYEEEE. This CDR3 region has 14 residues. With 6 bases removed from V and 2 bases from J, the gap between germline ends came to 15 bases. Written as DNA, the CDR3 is TGTGCCAGCAAGAGACGGACGAACACCTACGAGCAGTACTTC. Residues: CASKRRTNTYEQYF.

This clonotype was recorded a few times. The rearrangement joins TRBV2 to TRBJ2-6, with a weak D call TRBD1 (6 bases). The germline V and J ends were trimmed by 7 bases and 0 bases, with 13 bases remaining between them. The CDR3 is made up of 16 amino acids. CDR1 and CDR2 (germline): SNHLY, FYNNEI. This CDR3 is CASTRQVVSGANVLTF. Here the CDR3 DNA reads TGTGCCAGCACCAGACAGGTGGTCTCTGGGGCCAACGTCCTGACTTTC. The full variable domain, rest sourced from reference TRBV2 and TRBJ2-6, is EPEVTQTPSHQVTQMGQEVILRCVPISNHLYFYWYRQILGQKVEFLVSFYNNEISEKSEIFDDQFSVERPDGSNFTLKIRSTKLEDSAMYFCASTRQVVSGANVLTFGAGSRLTVL.

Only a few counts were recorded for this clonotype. CDR3 sequence (DNA): TGCGCCAGCAGCCAAGATAGGGTCGGCTTGGGTACGCAGTATTTT. It encodes CASSQDRVGLGTQYF. The chain has TRBV4-3 and TRBJ2-3; no clear D. This CDR3 region has 15 residues. V lost 0 bases and J lost 8, with 15 bases in between. Germline CDR1 reads LGHNA; CDR2 reads YSLEER.

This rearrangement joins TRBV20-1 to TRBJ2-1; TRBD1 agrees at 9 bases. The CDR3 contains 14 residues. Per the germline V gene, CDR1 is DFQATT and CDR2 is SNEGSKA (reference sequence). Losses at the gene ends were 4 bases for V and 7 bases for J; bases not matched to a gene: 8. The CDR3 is CSATTGGRSNEQFF. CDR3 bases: TGCAGTGCTACCACAGGGGGCCGGTCAAATGAGCAGTTCTTC.

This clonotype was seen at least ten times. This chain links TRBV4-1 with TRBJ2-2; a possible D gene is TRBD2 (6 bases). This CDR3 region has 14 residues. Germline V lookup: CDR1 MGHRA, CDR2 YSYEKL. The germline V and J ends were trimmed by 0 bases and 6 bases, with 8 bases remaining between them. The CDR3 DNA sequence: TGCGCCAGCAGCCAAGATGGAGGGGCCGGGGAGCTGTTTTTT. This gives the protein CASSQDGGAGELFF.

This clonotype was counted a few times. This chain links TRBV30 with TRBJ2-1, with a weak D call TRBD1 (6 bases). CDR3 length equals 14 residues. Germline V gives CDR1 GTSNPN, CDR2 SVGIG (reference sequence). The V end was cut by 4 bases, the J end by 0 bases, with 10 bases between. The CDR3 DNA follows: TGTGCCTGGAACAGGGAGAGCTCCTACAATGAGCAGTTCTTC. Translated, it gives CAWNRESSYNEQFF. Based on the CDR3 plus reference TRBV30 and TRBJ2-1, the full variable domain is SQTIHQWPATLVQPVGSPLSLECTVEGTSNPNLYWYRQAAGRGLQLLFYSVGIGQISSEVPQNLSASRPQDRQFILSSKKLLLSDSGFYLCAWNRESSYNEQFFGPGTRLTVL.

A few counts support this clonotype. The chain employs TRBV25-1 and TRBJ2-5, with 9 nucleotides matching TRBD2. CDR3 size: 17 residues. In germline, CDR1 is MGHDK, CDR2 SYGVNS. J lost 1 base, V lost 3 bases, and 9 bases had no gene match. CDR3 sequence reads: CASSDNWSGGFQETQYF. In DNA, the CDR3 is TGTGCCAGCAGTGATAATTGGAGCGGGGGGTTCCAAGAGACCCAGTACTTC.

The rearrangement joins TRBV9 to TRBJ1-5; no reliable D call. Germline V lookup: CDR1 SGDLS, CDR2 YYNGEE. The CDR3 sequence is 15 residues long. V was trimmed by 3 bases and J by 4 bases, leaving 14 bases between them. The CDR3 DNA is TGTGCCAGCAGCGGGGGAGGGTCGAGGAATCAGCCCCAGCATTTT. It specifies CASSGGGSRNQPQHF.

The CDR3 sequence: CASSLGAGLAGGGETQYF. Written as DNA, the CDR3 is TGCGCCAGCAGCTTGGGGGCCGGACTAGCGGGGGGCGGAGAGACCCAGTACTTC. V usage is TRBV5-1 and J usage is TRBJ2-5, with 14 bases aligning to TRBD2. CDR1 and CDR2 (germline): SGHRS, YFSETQ. The junction had 8 bases not matched to a gene; V was cut back by 0 bases and J by 4 bases. CDR3 size: 18 residues.

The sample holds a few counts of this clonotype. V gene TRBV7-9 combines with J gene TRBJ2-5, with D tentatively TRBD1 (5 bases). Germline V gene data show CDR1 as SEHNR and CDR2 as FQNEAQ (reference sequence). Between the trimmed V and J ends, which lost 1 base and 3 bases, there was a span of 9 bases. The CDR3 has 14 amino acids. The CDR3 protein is CASSLGAGKETQYF. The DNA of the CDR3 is TGTGCCAGCAGCTTAGGGGCAGGGAAAGAGACCCAGTACTTC.

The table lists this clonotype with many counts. The CDR3 nucleotides read TGCGCCAGCAGCGCCAGGACAGGGGGAGGTGTGGGCACTGAAGCTTTCTTT. Residues: CASSARTGGGVGTEAFF. V and J are TRBV5-1 and TRBJ1-1, with TRBD1 matching over 10 bases. The V segment lost 4 bases and the J segment 4 bases; nucleotides outside the gene matches: 13. Germline V gene sequence: CDR1 SGHRS, CDR2 YFSETQ. The CDR3 runs 17 residues.

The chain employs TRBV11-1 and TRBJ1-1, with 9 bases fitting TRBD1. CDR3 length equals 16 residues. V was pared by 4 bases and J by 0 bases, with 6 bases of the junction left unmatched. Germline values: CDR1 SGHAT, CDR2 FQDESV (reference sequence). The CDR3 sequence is CASSSDRGGVNTEAFF. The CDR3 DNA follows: TGTGCCAGCAGCTCCGACAGGGGGGGGGTGAACACTGAAGCTTTCTTT.

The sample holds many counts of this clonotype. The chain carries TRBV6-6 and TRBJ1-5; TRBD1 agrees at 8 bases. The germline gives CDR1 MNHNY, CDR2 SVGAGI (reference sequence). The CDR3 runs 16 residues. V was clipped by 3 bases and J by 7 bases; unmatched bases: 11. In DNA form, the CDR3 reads TGTGCCAGCAGTTATGATCGACAGGGGCGTGGGCAGCCCCAGCATTTT. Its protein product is CASSYDRQGRGQPQHF.

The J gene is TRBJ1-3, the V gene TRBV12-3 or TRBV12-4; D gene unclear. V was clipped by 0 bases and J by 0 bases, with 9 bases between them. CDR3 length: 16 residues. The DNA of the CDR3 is TGTGCCAGCAGTTTAGCGGTAGCACTCTCTGGAAACACCATATATTTT. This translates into CASSLAVALSGNTIYF.

CDR3 sequence reads: CASRKLGQDHTGELFF. In DNA form, the CDR3 reads TGTGCCAGCAGAAAACTGGGGCAGGACCACACCGGGGAGCTGTTTTTT. The chain links TRBV5-6 to TRBJ2-2, with D tentatively TRBD1 (5 bases). This CDR3 is built from 16 residues. Germline CDR1 and CDR2: SGHDT and YYEEEE. Between the trimmed V and J ends, which lost 5 bases and 3 bases, there was a span of 17 bases.

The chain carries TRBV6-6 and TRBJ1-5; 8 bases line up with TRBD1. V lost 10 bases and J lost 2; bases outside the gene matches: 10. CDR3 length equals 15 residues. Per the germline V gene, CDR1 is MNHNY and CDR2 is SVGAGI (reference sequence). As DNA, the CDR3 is TGTGCCAACATCACAGGGGGGGGAGGCAATCAGCCCCAGCATTTT. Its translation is CANITGGGGNQPQHF.

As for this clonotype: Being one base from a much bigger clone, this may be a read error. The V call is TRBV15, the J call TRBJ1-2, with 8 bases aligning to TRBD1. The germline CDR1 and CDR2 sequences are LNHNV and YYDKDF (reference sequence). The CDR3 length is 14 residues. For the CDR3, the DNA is TGTACCACCAGCAGAGACAGGGGTAACTATGGCTACACCTTC. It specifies CTTSRDRGNYGYTF.